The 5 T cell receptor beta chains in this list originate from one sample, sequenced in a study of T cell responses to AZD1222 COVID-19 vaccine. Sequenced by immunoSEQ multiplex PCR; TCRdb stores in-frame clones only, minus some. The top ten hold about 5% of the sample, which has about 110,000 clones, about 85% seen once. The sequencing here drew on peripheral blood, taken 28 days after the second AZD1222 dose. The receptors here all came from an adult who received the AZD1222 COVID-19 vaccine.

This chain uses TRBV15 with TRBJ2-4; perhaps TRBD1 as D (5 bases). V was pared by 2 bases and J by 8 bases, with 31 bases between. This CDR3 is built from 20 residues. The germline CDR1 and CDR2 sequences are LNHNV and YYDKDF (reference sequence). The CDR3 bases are TGTGCCACCAGCAGACGCGAAACCATATTCGGGCCAAACAAAGGGGACATTCAGTACTTC. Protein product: CATSRRETIFGPNKGDIQYF.

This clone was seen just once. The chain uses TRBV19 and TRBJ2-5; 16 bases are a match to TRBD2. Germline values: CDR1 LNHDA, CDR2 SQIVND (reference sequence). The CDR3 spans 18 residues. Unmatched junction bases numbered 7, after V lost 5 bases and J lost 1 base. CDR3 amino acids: CASSPGTSGGAVQETQYF. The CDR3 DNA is TGTGCCAGTAGTCCCGGGACTAGCGGGGGGGCGGTCCAAGAGACCCAGTACTTC.

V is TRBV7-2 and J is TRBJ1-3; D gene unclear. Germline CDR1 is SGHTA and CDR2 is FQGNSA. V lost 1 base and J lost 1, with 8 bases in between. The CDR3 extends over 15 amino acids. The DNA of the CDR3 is TGTGCCAGCAGCTTAGTAAGGCAGTCTGGAAACACCATATATTTT. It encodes CASSLVRQSGNTIYF.

This CDR3 reads CASTHSGRMDNEQFF. CDR3 sequence (DNA): TGTGCCAGCACCCATTCTGGGCGTATGGACAATGAGCAGTTCTTC. V usage is TRBV7-9 and J usage is TRBJ2-1; D gene uncertain. This CDR3 is 15 amino acids long. CDR1 is SEHNR and CDR2 is FQNEAQ in the germline V gene (reference sequence). Trimming left V 7 bases short and J 5 bases short, with 18 bases between. The full variable domain, with the rest looked up from reference TRBV7-9 and TRBJ2-1, is DTGVSQNPRHKITKRGQNVTFRCDPISEHNRLYWYRQTLGQGPEFLTYFQNEAQLEKSRLLSDRFSAERPKGSFSTLEIQRTEQGDSAMYLCASTHSGRMDNEQFFGPGTRLTVL.

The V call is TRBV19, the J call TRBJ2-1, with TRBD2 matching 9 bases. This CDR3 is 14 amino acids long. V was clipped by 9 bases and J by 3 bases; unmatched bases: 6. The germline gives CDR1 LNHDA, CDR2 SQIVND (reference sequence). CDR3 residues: CASAGTSIYNEQFF. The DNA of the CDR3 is TGTGCCAGCGCCGGGACTAGCATCTACAATGAGCAGTTCTTC.